A selection of T cell receptor beta chains follows, all from one sample in a study of T cell changes during pregnancy in multiple sclerosis. Method: immunoSEQ multiplex PCR; TCRdb's copy keeps in-frame clones and lacks some. The sample carries approximately 40,000 clones, more than 85% recorded once. Specimen: CD8+ T cells from peripheral blood mononuclear cells, collected in the third trimester of pregnancy. These receptors were collected from a female donor with multiple sclerosis, enrolled in a pregnancy study. CDR3s include the opening cysteine and the closing phenylalanine or tryptophan. The D gene is left open where the match is weak. Not every row has a clone size; where given, it reads once, few, many or a size class.

J gene | clone size | D gene | V gene | CDR3 DNA | CDR3 protein
TRBJ2-7 | once | TRBD2 | TRBV6-5 | TGTGCCAGCAGCGAGACTCGGGACTACCCCTACGAGCAGTACTTC | CASSETRDYPYEQYF
TRBJ2-7 | NA | NA | TRBV10-3 | TGTGCCATCAGTGAGTCGATCGAACTCGAGCAGTACTTC | CAISESIELEQYF
TRBJ2-2 | NA | NA | TRBV15 | TGTGCCACCGACTCCTCCACCGGCGCCGGGGAGCTGTTTTTT | CATDSSTGAGELFF
TRBJ1-2 | once | NA | TRBV2 | TGTGCCAGCAGTGGCCCCGTTCAGGGTAACTATGGCTACACCTTC | CASSGPVQGNYGYTF
TRBJ2-5 | NA | NA | TRBV27 | TGTGCCAGCAGTTTGACCGACAGGGAGGAAGAGACCCAGTACTTC | CASSLTDREEETQYF
TRBJ2-1 | NA | TRBD2 | TRBV7-2 | TGTGCCAGCAGCTCCACTAGCGCCAAAGAGCAGTTCTTC | CASSSTSAKEQFF
TRBJ2-5 | NA | TRBD2 | TRBV7-9 | TGTGCCAGCAGCTTAAGGACTAGCGGGTACCAAGAGACCCAGTACTTC | CASSLRTSGYQETQYF
TRBJ2-3 | NA | NA | TRBV19 | TGTGCCAGTAGTATAGTTGCGGGGGCCTCAGATACGCAGTATTTT | CASSIVAGASDTQYF
TRBJ2-2 | NA | TRBD1 | TRBV4-3 | TGCGCCAGCAGCCAAGGGACAGGGGAGACCGGGGAGCTGTTTTTT | CASSQGTGETGELFF
TRBJ2-1 | NA | NA | TRBV19 | TGTGCCAGTAGTATAGATGAGGGATTAAATTACAATGAGCAGTTCTTC | CASSIDEGLNYNEQFF
TRBJ2-5 | NA | TRBD2 | TRBV7-9 | TGTGCCAGCAATAGCGGGAGGGAGACCCAGTACTTC | CASNSGRETQYF
TRBJ2-7 | NA | TRBD2 | TRBV27 | TGTGCCAGCAGTTTATCTGGTAGCGGGAGGGTTAGTGGCGAGCAGTACTTC | CASSLSGSGRVSGEQYF
TRBJ2-7 | NA | TRBD2 | TRBV6-5 | TGTGCCAGCAGTTTGTTAGCGGGAGTGTACGAGCAGTACTTC | CASSLLAGVYEQYF
TRBJ2-7 | NA | TRBD2 | TRBV10-3 | TGTGCCATCAGAGGGACTAGCGGGAGTGACGAGCAGTACTTC | CAIRGTSGSDEQYF
TRBJ2-7 | NA | TRBD1 | TRBV27 | TGTGCCAGCAGTCGGGACAGGGGCTTCTTGGAGCAGTACTTC | CASSRDRGFLEQYF
TRBJ2-7 | NA | NA | TRBV27 | TGTGCCAGCAGTTTATCGTGGCAGGGTGGCGAGCAGTACTTC | CASSLSWQGGEQYF
TRBJ2-3 | NA | NA | TRBV6-5 | TGTGCCAGCAGTTACTTCTCAGGGCGCACAGATACGCAGTATTTT | CASSYFSGRTDTQYF
TRBJ1-2 | NA | NA | TRBV19 | TGTGCCAGTAGTATAGGCCCGGCGGATGGCTACACCTTC | CASSIGPADGYTF
TRBJ2-3 | NA | NA | TRBV6-6 | TGTGCCAGCAGTTACTCAGGCGGAGACACAGATACGCAGTATTTT | CASSYSGGDTDTQYF
TRBJ1-1 | NA | NA | TRBV11-2 | TGTGCCAGCAGCTTAGATGGTGCGGCATACACTGAAGCTTTCTTT | CASSLDGAAYTEAFF
TRBJ2-1 | NA | NA | TRBV10-3 | TGTGCCATCAGTGGGGCGGGCGGAAGGTACAATGAGCAGTTCTTC | CAISGAGGRYNEQFF
TRBJ2-5 | NA | TRBD2 | TRBV11-3 | TGTGCCAGCAGCCCGGTACCGGGACTAGCAGAGACCCAGTACTTC | CASSPVPGLAETQYF
TRBJ2-1 | NA | NA | TRBV10-3 | TGTGCCATCAGTGAGTCACGTACGGTCGTTTCCGGGAGCAATGAGCAGTTCTTC | CAISESRTVVSGSNEQFF
TRBJ2-1 | NA | TRBD2 | TRBV11-3 | TGTGCCAGCAGCCCGCCGGGACTAGCGGGTTCCGAGCAGTTCTTC | CASSPPGLAGSEQFF
TRBJ2-1 | NA | TRBD2 | TRBV10-3 | TGTGCCATCAGTTCACAGACTAGCGGGAGCCCCTACAATGAGCAGTTCTTC | CAISSQTSGSPYNEQFF
TRBJ2-1 | NA | TRBD2 | TRBV7-7 | TGTGCTAGCAGTCCGAGTCCCGGGACTAGCGGGAGGCCCTCCTACAATGAGCAGTTCTTC | CASSPSPGTSGRPSYNEQFF
TRBJ1-1 | NA | TRBD1 | TRBV6-5 | TGTGCCAGCAGTCACCGGGACAGCTCGGCTTTCTTT | CASSHRDSSAFF
TRBJ2-3 | NA | TRBD2 | TRBV12-5 | TGTGCTAGTGGTTTGGTGGCTAGCGGATCCACAGATACGCAGTATTTT | CASGLVASGSTDTQYF
TRBJ2-1 | NA | NA | TRBV7-2 | TGTGCCAGCAGACCGAGCTCCTACAATGAGCAGTTCTTC | CASRPSSYNEQFF
TRBJ2-3 | NA | TRBD2 | TRBV27 | TGTGCCAGCATCGGACTAGCGGGAGTGTTACGGGGCACAGATACGCAGTATTTT | CASIGLAGVLRGTDTQYF
TRBJ2-3 | NA | NA | TRBV7-8 | TGTGCCAGCAGCTTCTTACGACAGGTATCACCCACAGATACGCAGTATTTT | CASSFLRQVSPTDTQYF
TRBJ2-3 | NA | TRBD2 | TRBV13 | TGTGCCAGCAGCTCCATACTAGCGGGAGTCACCGATACGCAGTATTTT | CASSSILAGVTDTQYF
TRBJ1-5 | NA | NA | TRBV5-1 | TGCGCCAGCAGCGAAAGGGGCGCGTCGAATCAGCCCCAGCATTTT | CASSERGASNQPQHF
TRBJ2-1 | NA | TRBD2 | TRBV4-1 | TGCGCCAGCAGCCAAGTAGCGGGATACTACAATGAGCAGTTCTTC | CASSQVAGYYNEQFF
TRBJ2-7 | once | TRBD1 | TRBV28 | TGTGCCAGCAGTTACGGACAGGGGGCCTCCTACGAGCAGTACTTC | CASSYGQGASYEQYF
TRBJ2-1 | few | TRBD2 | TRBV19 | TGTGCCAGTAGTCCCTGGACTAGCGGGAAGAATGAGCAGTTCTTC | CASSPWTSGKNEQFF
TRBJ2-7 | NA | NA | TRBV10-3 | TGTGCCTCGGGACTGACTTACGAGCAGTACTTC | CASGLTYEQYF
TRBJ1-4 | NA | NA | TRBV6-5 | TGTGCCAGCAGGCCGAGACAGAATGAAAAACTGTTTTTT | CASRPRQNEKLFF
TRBJ2-7 | NA | NA | TRBV19 | TGTGCCAGTTCCCGACAGGGAGGCTACGAGCAGTACTTC | CASSRQGGYEQYF
TRBJ2-7 | NA | TRBD2 | TRBV29-1 | TGCAGCGCTCAGGGAGGGGCCTCCTACGAGCAGTACTTC | CSAQGGASYEQYF
TRBJ2-7 | NA | TRBD2 | TRBV7-6 | TGTGCCAGCAGCTTACTAGCGGGAGGGGACGAGCAGTACTTC | CASSLLAGGDEQYF
TRBJ1-2 | once | NA | TRBV5-4 | TGTGCCAGCAGCTTGGCCGGGATTGACCTCTATGGCTACACCTTC | CASSLAGIDLYGYTF
TRBJ2-7 | NA | NA | TRBV28 | TGTGCCACCGGAGGGGAATACGAGCAGTACTTC | CATGGEYEQYF
TRBJ2-1 | NA | TRBD2 | TRBV27 | TGTGCCAGCAGTTTATCTAGCGGGGGTTTCTACAATGAGCAGTTCTTC | CASSLSSGGFYNEQFF
TRBJ2-3 | NA | TRBD2 | TRBV9 | TGTGCCAGCAGCCCGGTTCTAGCGGGAGCAGATACGCAGTATTTT | CASSPVLAGADTQYF